The 31 T cell receptor beta chains in this list originate from one sample, sequenced in a study of siplizumab effects on memory and regulatory T cells. Clones were sequenced by immunoSEQ multiplex PCR, and TCRdb holds only the in-frame ones, with some missing. The table records about 100,000 clones, 75% to 95% of them present only once. The sequencing sample was made of CD4+ T cells sorted from blood. The receptors derive from a human donor in good health.

The chain carries TRBV6-5 and TRBJ1-1; TRBD1 might be the D (5 bases). The germline V gene has CDR1 MNHEY and CDR2 SVGAGI. The V end was cut by 8 bases, the J end by 5 bases, with 15 bases between. The CDR3 runs to 13 residues. For the CDR3, the DNA is TGTGCCAGCGGAGTAACGGGGGGGACTGAAGCTTTCTTT. This sequence encodes CASGVTGGTEAFF.

The rearrangement joins TRBV10-1 to TRBJ2-7; D unresolved. The CDR3 runs to 13 residues. From germline, CDR1 is WNHNN and CDR2 SYGVQD (reference sequence). CDR3 sequence reads: CAGRTLEAPEQYF. The CDR3 region has the DNA TGCGCAGGGCGGACGCTCGAAGCTCCCGAGCAGTACTTC.

The rearrangement links TRBV7-7 to TRBJ2-1, with D possibly matching TRBD2 (6 bases). Trimming cost V 2 bases and J 4 bases, with 9 bases left between them. Germline V gene lookup returns CDR1 SSHAT and CDR2 FNYEAQ (reference sequence). This CDR3 is 14 amino acids long. The DNA for the CDR3 is TGTGCCAGCAGCTTACCGGGGGAATACAATGAGCAGTTCTTC. Amino acids: CASSLPGEYNEQFF.

The chain is built from TRBV19 and TRBJ1-3; D is unclear. The germline CDR1 and CDR2 sequences are LNHDA and SQIVND (reference sequence). V dropped 5 bases and J dropped 2 bases, with 16 bases sitting between them. This CDR3 comprises 16 residues. The chain's CDR3 is CASSHISANPGNTIYF. Here the CDR3 DNA reads TGTGCCAGTAGTCATATATCGGCAAACCCTGGAAACACCATATATTTT.

V is TRBV10-3 and J is TRBJ2-3; 11 bases are shared with TRBD2. Per germline, CDR1 ENHRY and CDR2 SYGVKD. Losses at the gene ends were 10 bases for V and 0 bases for J; bases not matched to a gene: 18. The CDR3 length is 19 residues. The CDR3 spells CARFRLAGKKYSSTDTQYF. The CDR3 DNA reads TGTGCCAGATTCCGACTAGCGGGGAAAAAATATTCTAGCACAGATACGCAGTATTTT.

As concerns this clone: Other DNA sequences of this sample code for an identical CDR3. V gene TRBV29-1 combines with J gene TRBJ1-1; D might be TRBD1 (6 bases). The CDR3 has 13 residues. CDR1 and CDR2 (germline): SQVTM, ANQGSEA. Deletions cut 7 bases from V and 1 base from J, with 13 bases between. The CDR3 sequence: CSARTDQNTEAFF. CDR3 nucleotide sequence: TGCAGCGCTCGGACAGACCAGAACACTGAAGCTTTCTTT. Combining the CDR3 with reference TRBV29-1 and TRBJ1-1 gives the whole variable domain SAVISQKPSRDICQRGTSLTIQCQVDSQVTMMFWYRQQPGQSLTLIATANQGSEATYESGFVIDKFPISRPNLTFSTLTVSNMSPEDSSIYLCSARTDQNTEAFFGQGTRLTVV.

This sequence joins TRBV7-2 and TRBJ1-2, with D maybe TRBD1 (6 bases). Germline CDR1 is SGHTA and CDR2 is FQGNSA. CDR3 length: 17 residues. The germline V and J ends were trimmed by 4 bases and 1 base, with 19 bases remaining between them. The CDR3 reads CASSSRGRGTINYGYTF. The CDR3 nucleotides are TGTGCCAGCAGCTCGAGGGGGAGGGGGACCATTAACTATGGCTACACCTTC. Looking up the rest from reference TRBV7-2 and TRBJ1-2 gives the full variable domain: GAGVSQSPSNKVTEKGKDVELRCDPISGHTALYWYRQSLGQGLEFLIYFQGNSAPDKSGLPSDRFSAERTGGSVSTLTIQRTQQEDSAVYLCASSSRGRGTINYGYTFGSGTRLTVV.

The chain joins TRBV5-4 to TRBJ2-2; D perhaps matches TRBD2 (6 bases). The germline gives CDR1 SGHNT, CDR2 YYREEE (reference sequence). V lost 4 bases and J 4 bases, leaving 14 bases between the germline ends. This CDR3 contains 15 residues. CDR3 DNA: TGTGCCAGCAGCCCCGGGGGTGGACGCACCGGGGAGCTGTTTTTT. This translates into CASSPGGGRTGELFF.

The CDR3 region is CASSPQTDRNTEAFF. CDR3 in DNA: TGCGCCAGCAGCCCTCAAACAGACAGGAACACTGAAGCTTTCTTT. This chain uses TRBV4-1 with TRBJ1-1, with D perhaps matching TRBD1 (5 bases). CDR3 length: 15 residues. Germline V lookup: CDR1 MGHRA, CDR2 YSYEKL. Trimming took 4 bases from V and 1 from J, leaving 13 bases between them.

The chain carries TRBV4-2 and TRBJ2-2; 10 nucleotides align to TRBD1. Germline V CDR1 and CDR2: LGHNA, YNFKEQ. V lost 3 bases to trimming and J lost 4 bases; unmatched junction nucleotides: 2. This CDR3 region has 15 residues. CDR3 residues: CASSQGTGATGELFF. The DNA for the CDR3 is TGTGCCAGCAGCCAGGGGACAGGGGCCACCGGGGAGCTGTTTTTT.

The chain uses TRBV30 and TRBJ2-7, with 9 bases aligning to TRBD1. Germline V lookup: CDR1 GTSNPN, CDR2 SVGIG (reference sequence). This CDR3 contains 16 residues. J lost 0 bases, V lost 2 bases, and 8 bases had no gene match. Written as DNA, the CDR3 is TGTGCCTGGAGTTCCCCCGGGACAGGGAGCTCCTACGAGCAGTACTTC. Amino acid sequence: CAWSSPGTGSSYEQYF.

This clone was seen only once. This chain links TRBV27 with TRBJ1-4; 7 bases line up with TRBD1. Per germline, CDR1 MNHEY and CDR2 SMNVEV (reference sequence). The junction had 9 bases not matched to a gene; V was cut back by 5 bases and J by 12 bases. The CDR3 spans 13 residues. The CDR3: CASSKLGQPELFF. Written as DNA, the CDR3 is TGTGCCAGCAGTAAACTGGGACAGCCAGAACTGTTTTTT.

The chain links TRBV19 to TRBJ2-4; tentatively, D is TRBD1 (6 bases). V gave up 4 bases and J gave up 0 bases, with 10 bases separating them. CDR1 is LNHDA, CDR2 SQIVND, per germline (reference sequence). This CDR3 is 15 amino acids long. The CDR3 nucleotides are TGTGCCAGTAGTAAAGACAGGCTAGCCAAAAACATTCAGTACTTC. Encoded protein: CASSKDRLAKNIQYF.

The chain employs TRBV7-2 and TRBJ1-2, with a weak D call TRBD1 (6 bases). V lost 5 bases and J 6 bases, leaving 16 bases between the germline ends. The CDR3 covers 14 residues. Per the germline V gene, CDR1 is SGHTA and CDR2 is FQGNSA. The CDR3 DNA reads TGTGCCAGCAGCGTCGAGCCAGGGGCCGATGGCTACACCTTC. Amino acid sequence: CASSVEPGADGYTF. The entire variable domain, with the rest obtained from reference TRBV7-2 and TRBJ1-2, is as follows: GAGVSQSPSNKVTEKGKDVELRCDPISGHTALYWYRQSLGQGLEFLIYFQGNSAPDKSGLPSDRFSAERTGGSVSTLTIQRTQQEDSAVYLCASSVEPGADGYTFGSGTRLTVV.

The genes are TRBV6-1 and TRBJ1-2; TRBD1 aligns across 10 bases. Germline V gene data show CDR1 as MNHNS and CDR2 as SASEGT. Trimming removed 7 bases from V and 4 bases from J; junction bases left unmatched: 6. This CDR3 spans 14 amino acids. The CDR3 DNA reads TGTGCCAGCAAGACGGGACAGGGGACCTATGGCTACACCTTC. This sequence encodes CASKTGQGTYGYTF.

The J gene is TRBJ1-1, the V gene TRBV2, with D perhaps matching TRBD1 (6 bases). Trimming took 7 bases from V and 0 from J, leaving 15 bases between them. The CDR3 is made up of 15 amino acids. Germline CDR1 is SNHLY and CDR2 is FYNNEI. The CDR3 nucleotides read TGTGCCAGCATGTTGTGGACAGTCATGAACACTGAAGCTTTCTTT. Translating it yields CASMLWTVMNTEAFF.

The chain combines TRBV2 with TRBJ1-1; no definite D call. Trimming cost V 6 bases and J 1 base, with 9 bases left between them. This CDR3 spans 13 amino acids. The V gene's germline CDR1 is SNHLY and CDR2 FYNNEI. CDR3 coding DNA: TGTGCCAGCAGAAGCAAGGCGAACACTGAAGCTTTCTTT. Translating it yields CASRSKANTEAFF. Combining the CDR3 with reference TRBV2 and TRBJ1-1 gives the whole variable domain EPEVTQTPSHQVTQMGQEVILRCVPISNHLYFYWYRQILGQKVEFLVSFYNNEISEKSEIFDDQFSVERPDGSNFTLKIRSTKLEDSAMYFCASRSKANTEAFFGQGTRLTVV.

V gene TRBV19 combines with J gene TRBJ1-5; D is possibly TRBD1 (6 bases). The ends were cut back, 9 bases at V and 6 bases at J, with 12 bases in the middle. This CDR3 is 12 amino acids long. Looked up from germline, CDR1 is LNHDA and CDR2 is SQIVND (reference sequence). CDR3 sequence: CASQGYSQPQHF. In DNA, the CDR3 is TGTGCCAGCCAGGGGTATAGTCAGCCCCAGCATTTT.

As regards this clone: A junction end diverges from the germline sequence, so it may reflect a read error. The rearrangement joins TRBV5-5 to TRBJ2-2; 9 bases are a match to TRBD2. The CDR3 sequence is 16 residues long. Germline-derived CDR1 and CDR2 are SGHKS and YYEKEE (reference sequence). The DNA for the CDR3 is TGTACCAGCAGCCAGCGGGGGGCTGGGGGCACCGGGGAGCTGTTTTTT. The encoded protein is CTSSQRGAGGTGELFF.

The chain employs TRBV7-2 and TRBJ2-7, with 8 bases fitting TRBD1. Unmatched junction bases numbered 10, after V lost 2 bases and J lost 4 bases. CDR1 is SGHTA and CDR2 is FQGNSA in the germline V gene. CDR3 size: 16 residues. The CDR3 DNA is TGTGCCAGCAGCTTATGGACAGGGCAGCCGTCGTACGAGCAGTACTTC. This codes for CASSLWTGQPSYEQYF.

V usage is TRBV2 and J usage is TRBJ1-2; perhaps TRBD1 as D (5 bases). This CDR3 contains 14 residues. The germline CDR1 and CDR2 sequences are SNHLY and FYNNEI. V was cut by 6 bases and J by 2 bases, with 13 bases left in between. The CDR3 loop is CASRGGLLNYGYTF. The DNA of the CDR3 is TGTGCCAGCAGGGGGGGACTTTTGAACTATGGCTACACCTTC.

This clone is a singleton in its sample. The chain uses TRBV28 and TRBJ2-3; 8 nucleotides match TRBD1. The junction had 2 bases not matched to a gene; V was cut back by 2 bases and J by 4 bases. The CDR3 totals 14 residues. The V gene's germline CDR1 is MDHEN and CDR2 SYDVKM. The CDR3 spells CASSLTGGSDTQYF. CDR3 bases: TGTGCCAGCAGTTTAACAGGGGGTTCAGATACGCAGTATTTT.

The CDR3 bases are TGTGCCAGCTCACCACCGCGGACAGGGGGAGGGGAGACCCAGTACTTC. Protein: CASSPPRTGGGETQYF. The rearrangement uses TRBV18 and TRBJ2-5; 10 nucleotides match TRBD1. Germline V CDR1 and CDR2: KGHSH, LQKENI. After removal of 0 bases from V and 5 bases from J, the junction contained 6 bases not matched to a gene. The CDR3 consists of 16 residues.

V and J are TRBV5-1 and TRBJ2-5; tentatively, D is TRBD2 (6 bases). CDR3 size: 15 residues. Germline-derived CDR1 and CDR2 are SGHRS and YFSETQ. Trimming left V 0 bases short and J 5 bases short, with 14 bases between. The CDR3, as DNA: TGCGCCAGCAGCTTGGCCACGACTAGTCCGGAGACCCAGTACTTC. It yields the protein CASSLATTSPETQYF.

This chain joins TRBV5-4 and TRBJ2-1, with 8 bases identical to TRBD2. The CDR3 is made up of 13 amino acids. V lost 6 bases to trimming and J lost 5 bases; unmatched junction nucleotides: 4. The V gene's germline CDR1 is SGHNT and CDR2 YYREEE (reference sequence). The CDR3 spells CASMGRGDNEQFF. As DNA, the CDR3 is TGTGCCAGCATGGGGCGGGGGGACAATGAGCAGTTCTTC.

This clone came up once. The chain employs TRBV6-4 and TRBJ2-3; the D is unclear. Trimming took off 7 bases at V and 5 bases at J, with 4 bases between the two ends. The CDR3 loop spans 10 amino acids. Germline lookup yields CDR1 MRHNA and CDR2 SNTAGT. CDR3: CASTRDTQYF. The CDR3 DNA follows: TGTGCCAGCACCCGAGATACGCAGTATTTT.

This chain joins TRBV27 and TRBJ2-7, with D unresolved. This CDR3 has 11 residues. The V gene lost 8 bases and the J gene lost 5 bases, with 10 bases spanning the gap. CDR1 is MNHEY, CDR2 SMNVEV, per germline (reference sequence). CDR3 coding DNA: TGTGCCAGCGAATCTAGTCACGAGCAGTACTTC. Translating gives CASESSHEQYF.

This chain uses TRBV12-1 with TRBJ2-3; TRBD2, the table's D call, was not compared with the DNA. TRBV12-1 is reported as a pseudogene. The CDR3 length is 18 residues. CDR3 residues: CASSLTSASPHSGDTQYF. CDR3 in DNA: TGTGCCAGCAGCCTCACTAGCGCCTCTCCCCACTCAGGGGATACGCAGTATTTT.

DNA of the CDR3: TGTGCCAGCAGGAGGACAGAGTCGCCAGATGGCTACACCTTC. It codes for CASRRTESPDGYTF. This sequence joins TRBV2 and TRBJ1-2; TRBD1 might be the D (6 bases). CDR1 is SNHLY and CDR2 is FYNNEI in the germline V gene. The CDR3 sequence is 14 residues long. Trimming shortened V by 6 bases and J by 6 bases, and 17 bases separated the two germline ends.

The chain joins TRBV6-6 to TRBJ1-2; D perhaps matches TRBD1 (6 bases). Trimming shortened V by 2 bases and J by 5 bases, and 9 bases separated the two germline ends. The germline gives CDR1 MNHNY, CDR2 SVGAGI (reference sequence). CDR3 length equals 13 residues. For the CDR3, the DNA is TGTGCCAGCAGTTACCAACAGGGTTATGGCTACACCTTC. Its translation is CASSYQQGYGYTF.

The chain combines TRBV28 with TRBJ2-1; TRBD1 is a possible D gene (6 bases). The germline V gene encodes CDR1 MDHEN and CDR2 SYDVKM. This CDR3 has 16 residues. Trimming took off 6 bases at V and 0 bases at J, with 15 bases between the two ends. The DNA of the CDR3 is TGTGCCAGCAGCACCCCAGGCAGGGGCTCCTACAATGAGCAGTTCTTC. Translated, it gives CASSTPGRGSYNEQFF.